A single sample gave rise to the 23 T cell receptor beta chains below, sequenced in a study of a mutant IDH1 vaccine in newly diagnosed glioma. Sequencing was performed with immunoSEQ multiplex PCR; in TCRdb, only in-frame clones are kept and a portion is missing. The data contain 45,000 to 65,000 clones, 65% of them singletons. These receptors have no known antigen. Time point here: week 47, end of study. Each dose of the vaccine consisted of 300 ug of mutant IDH1 20-mer peptide, with topical imiquimod. The material was peripheral blood mononuclear cells (PBMCs), obtained from a glioma patient whose treatment included an IDH1 peptide vaccine. Receptors were obtained from a man aged 40-50 years with glioma. Some clones in this sample may be carry-over from other donors' samples.

This clone has just one count. V gene TRBV2 combines with J gene TRBJ2-7, with D possibly TRBD1 on 6 matching bases. This CDR3 has 14 amino acids. The V gene lost 5 bases and the J gene lost 2 bases, with 13 bases spanning the gap. From germline, CDR1 is SNHLY and CDR2 FYNNEI. CDR3 amino acids: CASSSGTQTYEQYF. In nucleotides, the CDR3 is TGTGCCAGCAGTTCCGGGACACAGACCTACGAGCAGTACTTC.

The chain recombines TRBV6-5 with TRBJ2-1; possible D gene TRBD2, 5 bases. The CDR3 covers 13 residues. The V and J ends lost 2 bases and 5 bases respectively, with 7 bases between them. The germline V gene encodes CDR1 MNHEY and CDR2 SVGAGI. For the CDR3, the DNA is TGTGCCAGCAGTTACAGGGAGAACAATGAGCAGTTCTTC. Residues: CASSYRENNEQFF.

This clone has more than one count but fewer than ten. The rearrangement uses TRBV6-5 and TRBJ1-6; possible D gene TRBD1, 5 bases. This CDR3 region has 15 residues. V lost 0 bases and J lost 5, with 8 bases in between. Germline-derived CDR1 and CDR2 are MNHEY and SVGAGI. The CDR3 region has the DNA TGTGCCAGCAGTTACTCCAGGGACCATAATTCACCCCTCCACTTT. Its translation is CASSYSRDHNSPLHF.

The V and J genes are TRBV15 and TRBJ1-4; no clear D gene. Germline CDR1 reads LNHNV; CDR2 reads YYDKDF (reference sequence). V was clipped by 3 bases and J by 1 base, with 12 bases between them. There are 16 residues in the CDR3. This chain's CDR3 is CATSRGSAQTNEKLFF. The CDR3 nucleotides are TGTGCCACCAGCAGGGGCTCGGCCCAAACTAATGAAAAACTGTTTTTT.

The chain employs TRBV4-1 and TRBJ2-5; unclear D gene. Between the trimmed V and J ends, which lost 4 bases and 5 bases, there was a span of 11 bases. Germline values: CDR1 MGHRA, CDR2 YSYEKL. This CDR3 is 13 amino acids long. CDR3 protein: CASSLYSGETQYF. The CDR3 nucleotides read TGCGCCAGCAGCCTATACTCTGGGGAGACCCAGTACTTC.

This chain joins TRBV5-6 and TRBJ1-1; D gene unclear. The CDR3 loop spans 15 amino acids. Germline CDR1 is SGHDT and CDR2 is YYEEEE. V was shortened by 0 bases and J by 0 bases, with 9 bases between the two germline ends. CDR3 protein: CASSLVPGMNTEAFF. DNA for the CDR3: TGTGCCAGCAGCTTGGTTCCGGGGATGAACACTGAAGCTTTCTTT. The whole variable domain, filled in from reference TRBV5-6 and TRBJ1-1, reads DAGVTQSPTHLIKTRGQQVTLRCSPKSGHDTVSWYQQALGQGPQFIFQYYEEEERQRGNFPDRFSGHQFPNYSSELNVNALLLGDSALYLCASSLVPGMNTEAFFGQGTRLTVV.

The chain is built from TRBV9 and TRBJ1-2; D ambiguous. V was shortened by 0 bases and J by 6 bases, with 9 bases between the two germline ends. The CDR3 consists of 13 residues. In germline, CDR1 is SGDLS, CDR2 YYNGEE. The CDR3 nucleotides are TGTGCCAGCAGCGTAGACCCTCCCAATGGCTACACCTTC. Protein sequence: CASSVDPPNGYTF.

V is TRBV2 and J is TRBJ1-2; D unresolved. This CDR3 has 14 residues. V shed 5 bases and J shed 1 base, with 11 bases lying between them. Germline lookup yields CDR1 SNHLY and CDR2 FYNNEI. CDR3 bases: TGTGCCAGCAGTCCGACCTACCTTAACTATGGCTACACCTTC. This codes for CASSPTYLNYGYTF.

The chain is built from TRBV6-5 and TRBJ2-3; 7 nucleotides line up with TRBD2. CDR3 size: 16 residues. V lost 0 bases, J lost 4 bases, and 7 bases stayed unmatched. Germline V lookup: CDR1 MNHEY, CDR2 SVGAGI. CDR3 amino acids: CASSYSSGVQADTQYF. The DNA for the CDR3 is TGTGCCAGCAGTTACTCGAGCGGGGTTCAAGCAGATACGCAGTATTTT.

This clone was counted between two and nine times. J is TRBJ1-1 and V is TRBV6-5, with 9 bases lining up with TRBD1. The germline gives CDR1 MNHEY, CDR2 SVGAGI. The CDR3 totals 15 residues. V shed 6 bases and J 0 bases; nucleotides not matched to a gene: 5. The CDR3 here is CASRRDRGVNTEAFF. As DNA, the CDR3 is TGTGCCAGCAGACGCGACAGGGGGGTGAACACTGAAGCTTTCTTT.

The gene calls are TRBV12-5 and TRBJ2-1; tentative D call: TRBD1 (6 bases). V lost 0 bases to trimming and J lost 1 base, with 16 bases between them. This CDR3 spans 18 amino acids. Germline V lookup: CDR1 LGHNT, CDR2 FRNRAP. The CDR3 loop reads CASGLVIGGAGSYNEQFF. The DNA for the CDR3 is TGTGCTAGTGGTTTGGTGATTGGGGGCGCAGGTTCCTACAATGAGCAGTTCTTC.

This rearrangement joins TRBV29-1 to TRBJ2-5; D not certain. The CDR3 totals 12 residues. The V and J ends lost 2 bases and 3 bases respectively, with 7 bases between them. Germline assignment: CDR1 SQVTM and CDR2 ANQGSEA. The CDR3: CSVELPEETQYF. In DNA, the CDR3 is TGCAGCGTTGAACTGCCCGAAGAGACCCAGTACTTC.

V usage is TRBV2 and J usage is TRBJ1-2; 7 nucleotides match TRBD1. Germline assignment: CDR1 SNHLY and CDR2 FYNNEI. CDR3 length: 14 amino acids. Losses at the gene ends were 7 bases for V and 4 bases for J; bases not matched to a gene: 9. CDR3 in amino acids: CASTGQGGRYGYTF. CDR3 bases: TGTGCCAGCACAGGGCAAGGGGGCCGCTATGGCTACACCTTC.

CDR3 sequence (DNA): TGTGCCAGCAGGGTGGGACTAGCCTATGACAATGAGCAGTTCTTC. It is translated as CASRVGLAYDNEQFF. This chain uses TRBV6-1 with TRBJ2-1, with 9 bases fitting TRBD2. The V and J ends lost 6 bases and 5 bases, in that order; junction bases with no gene match: 8. The germline CDR1 and CDR2 sequences are MNHNS and SASEGT. The CDR3 has 15 amino acids.

This sequence joins TRBV5-6 and TRBJ2-2; D is uncertain. The V end lost 0 bases, the J end lost 6 bases, and 6 bases lay between the germline ends. This CDR3 is 13 amino acids long. Germline CDR1 is SGHDT and CDR2 is YYEEEE. DNA for the CDR3: TGTGCCAGCAGCTTGGAAGCTGCCGGGGAGCTGTTTTTT. Encoded protein: CASSLEAAGELFF. The full variable domain, completed using reference TRBV5-6 and TRBJ2-2, is DAGVTQSPTHLIKTRGQQVTLRCSPKSGHDTVSWYQQALGQGPQFIFQYYEEEERQRGNFPDRFSGHQFPNYSSELNVNALLLGDSALYLCASSLEAAGELFFGEGSRLTVL.

The chain uses TRBV5-6 and TRBJ2-2; D unresolved. The CDR3 consists of 16 residues. Germline CDR1 is SGHDT and CDR2 is YYEEEE. The ends were cut back, 6 bases at V and 0 bases at J, with 15 bases in the middle. CDR3 coding DNA: TGTGCCAGCACCTATAGGCCCATTACGAACACCGGGGAGCTGTTTTTT. It is translated as CASTYRPITNTGELFF. The full variable domain, its missing parts supplied by reference TRBV5-6 and TRBJ2-2, is DAGVTQSPTHLIKTRGQQVTLRCSPKSGHDTVSWYQQALGQGPQFIFQYYEEEERQRGNFPDRFSGHQFPNYSSELNVNALLLGDSALYLCASTYRPITNTGELFFGEGSRLTVL.

The rearrangement links TRBV5-1 to TRBJ1-1; 7 bases are a match to TRBD1. Germline values: CDR1 SGHRS, CDR2 YFSETQ. The CDR3 covers 16 residues. After removal of 4 bases from V and 4 bases from J, the junction contained 13 bases not matched to a gene. DNA of the CDR3: TGCGCCAGCAGCCCCGCATCTGCAGGGGGTAGCACTGAAGCTTTCTTT. It translates to CASSPASAGGSTEAFF.

This clone was observed once. CDR3 nucleotide sequence: TGTGCCAGCAGCACCAACGACCCGGCGAGGGAGCAGTACTTC. Protein product: CASSTNDPAREQYF. This chain links TRBV5-4 with TRBJ2-7; no clear D. This CDR3 is 14 amino acids long. V lost 4 bases and J 7 bases, leaving 18 bases between the germline ends. In germline, CDR1 is SGHNT, CDR2 YYREEE (reference sequence).

The gene calls are TRBV5-4 and TRBJ1-2; D is undetermined. The CDR3 contains 13 residues. With 6 bases removed from V and 8 bases from J, the gap between germline ends came to 17 bases. Germline V gene sequence: CDR1 SGHNT, CDR2 YYREEE (reference sequence). DNA of the CDR3: TGTGCCAGCACCTCTGCGCCGCTCTGGGGCTACACCTTC. Translated, it gives CASTSAPLWGYTF. Filled out from reference TRBV5-4 and TRBJ1-2, the complete variable domain reads ETGVTQSPTHLIKTRGQQVTLRCSSQSGHNTVSWYQQALGQGPQFIFQYYREEENGRGNFPPRFSGLQFPNYSSELNVNALELDDSALYLCASTSAPLWGYTFGSGTRLTVV.

This clone was seen a single time. The rearrangement uses TRBV30 and TRBJ2-1; no definite D call. CDR1 is GTSNPN and CDR2 is SVGIG in the germline V gene (reference sequence). V lost 5 bases to trimming and J lost 0 bases, with 2 bases between them. The CDR3 has 11 residues. CDR3 sequence reads: CAWGSYNEQFF. DNA of the CDR3: TGTGCCTGGGGCTCCTACAATGAGCAGTTCTTC.

The CDR3 spells CASSFLGEQYF. CDR3 DNA sequence: TGTGCCAGCAGTTTCCTGGGGGAGCAGTACTTC. This sequence joins TRBV6-6 and TRBJ2-7; no clear D. There are 11 residues in the CDR3. Trimming removed 4 bases at V and 7 bases at J, with 8 bases between. CDR1 and CDR2 from the germline V gene are MNHNY and SVGAGI (reference sequence).

The rearrangement joins TRBV30 to TRBJ2-1; perhaps TRBD2 as D (6 bases). The V gene's germline CDR1 is GTSNPN and CDR2 SVGIG (reference sequence). V shed 5 bases and J shed 7 bases, with 12 bases lying between them. CDR3 length: 12 residues. This CDR3 reads CAWYGRGNEQFF. The DNA of the CDR3 is TGTGCCTGGTACGGCCGGGGGAATGAGCAGTTCTTC.

The chain has TRBV7-9 and TRBJ1-1; no clear D. CDR1 and CDR2 (germline): SEHNR, FQNEAQ (reference sequence). CDR3 size: 14 residues. Trimming removed 1 base from V and 5 bases from J, with 11 bases in between. CDR3 loop: CASSLVMVGTEAFF. In nucleotides, the CDR3 is TGTGCCAGCAGCTTAGTGATGGTAGGGACTGAAGCTTTCTTT.